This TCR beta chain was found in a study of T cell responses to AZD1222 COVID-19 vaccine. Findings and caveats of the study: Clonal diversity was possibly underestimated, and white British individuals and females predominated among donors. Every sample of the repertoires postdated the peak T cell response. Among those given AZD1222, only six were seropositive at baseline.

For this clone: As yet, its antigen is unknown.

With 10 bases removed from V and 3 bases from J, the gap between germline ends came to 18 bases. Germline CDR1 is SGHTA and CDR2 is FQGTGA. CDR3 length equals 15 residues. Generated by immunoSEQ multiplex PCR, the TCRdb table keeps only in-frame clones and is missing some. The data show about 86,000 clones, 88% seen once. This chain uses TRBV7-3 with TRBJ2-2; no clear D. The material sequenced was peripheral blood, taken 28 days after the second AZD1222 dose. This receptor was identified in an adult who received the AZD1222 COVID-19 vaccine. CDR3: CATIMGSQHTGELFF. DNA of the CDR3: TGTGCCACCATTATGGGATCCCAGCACACCGGGGAGCTGTTTTTT. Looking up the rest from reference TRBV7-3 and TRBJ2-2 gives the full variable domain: GAGVSQTPSNKVTEKGKYVELRCDPISGHTALYWYRQSLGQGPEFLIYFQGTGAADDSGLPNDRFFAVRPEGSVSTLKIQRTERGDSAVYLCATIMGSQHTGELFFGEGSRLTVL.